A few counts support the clone carrying this TCR beta chain. What it binds is not known. Prepared TCR beta cDNA libraries contained unique molecular identifiers. TCRdb called the PCR reads again in MiXCR, with one record for every CDR3 protein. The sample lists hundreds of thousands of distinct CDR3 sequences, 25% to 30% occurring once. The length of the CDR3 is 15 residues. Germline V CDR1 and CDR2: MGHDK, SYGVNS. Trimming took off 3 bases at V and 7 bases at J, with 18 bases between the two ends. These data come from a study of post-analysis software for immune sequencing data. General study points: In patients, about 5 TRBV segments were more frequent than in controls, with TRBV5-6, TRBV5-1 and TRBV20-1 among them.

The clonotype comes from a girl aged 10-17 years with multiple sclerosis. The sequencing sample was made of blood. The chain couples TRBV25-1 to TRBJ2-5; TRBD1 is a possible D gene (6 bases). CDR3 nucleotides: TGTGCCAGCAGTGACGGGGACAATCCTCGGGGGACCCAGTACTTC. Protein: CASSDGDNPRGTQYF.